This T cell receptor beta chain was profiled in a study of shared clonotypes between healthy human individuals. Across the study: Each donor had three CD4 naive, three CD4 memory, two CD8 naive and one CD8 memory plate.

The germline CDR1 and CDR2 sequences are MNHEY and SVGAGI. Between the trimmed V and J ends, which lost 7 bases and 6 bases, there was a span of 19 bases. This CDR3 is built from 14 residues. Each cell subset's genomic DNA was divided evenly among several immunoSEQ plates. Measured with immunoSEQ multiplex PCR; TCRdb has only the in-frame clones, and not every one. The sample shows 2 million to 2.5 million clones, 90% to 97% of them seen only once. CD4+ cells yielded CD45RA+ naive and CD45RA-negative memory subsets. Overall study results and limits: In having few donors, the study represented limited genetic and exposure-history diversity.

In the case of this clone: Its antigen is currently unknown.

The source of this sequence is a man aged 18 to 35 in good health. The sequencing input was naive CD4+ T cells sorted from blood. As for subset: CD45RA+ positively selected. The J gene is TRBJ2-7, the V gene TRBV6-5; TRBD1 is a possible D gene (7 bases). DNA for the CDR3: TGTGCCAGCAAAGGGGGCTACGGGAGAATCGAGCAGTACTTC. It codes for CASKGGYGRIEQYF.